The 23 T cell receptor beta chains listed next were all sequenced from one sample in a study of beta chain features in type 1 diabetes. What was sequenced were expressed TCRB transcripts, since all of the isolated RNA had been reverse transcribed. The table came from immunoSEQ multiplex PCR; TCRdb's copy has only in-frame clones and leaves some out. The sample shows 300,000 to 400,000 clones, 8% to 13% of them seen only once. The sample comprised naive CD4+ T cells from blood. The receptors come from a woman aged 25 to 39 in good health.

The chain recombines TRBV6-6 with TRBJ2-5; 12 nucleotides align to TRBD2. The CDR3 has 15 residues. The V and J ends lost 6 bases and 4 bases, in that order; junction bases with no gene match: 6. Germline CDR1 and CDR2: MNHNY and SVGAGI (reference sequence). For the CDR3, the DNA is TGTGCCAGCAGGCTAGCGGGAGGGCCCGCAGAGACCCAGTACTTC. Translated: CASRLAGGPAETQYF.

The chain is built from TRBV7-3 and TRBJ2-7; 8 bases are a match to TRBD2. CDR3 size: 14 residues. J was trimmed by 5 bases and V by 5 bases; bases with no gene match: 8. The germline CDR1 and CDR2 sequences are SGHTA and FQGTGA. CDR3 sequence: CASSPAGVMHEQYF. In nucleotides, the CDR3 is TGTGCCAGCAGCCCAGCGGGAGTTATGCACGAGCAGTACTTC. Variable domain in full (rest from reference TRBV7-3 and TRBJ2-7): GAGVSQTPSNKVTEKGKYVELRCDPISGHTALYWYRQSLGQGPEFLIYFQGTGAADDSGLPNDRFFAVRPEGSVSTLKIQRTERGDSAVYLCASSPAGVMHEQYFGPGTRLTVT.

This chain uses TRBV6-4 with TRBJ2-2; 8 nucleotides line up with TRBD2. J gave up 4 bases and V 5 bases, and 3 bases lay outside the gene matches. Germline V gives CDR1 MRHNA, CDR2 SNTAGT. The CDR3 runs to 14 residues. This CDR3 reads CASSFLAGTGELFF. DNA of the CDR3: TGTGCCAGCAGTTTTCTAGCGGGCACCGGGGAGCTGTTTTTT.

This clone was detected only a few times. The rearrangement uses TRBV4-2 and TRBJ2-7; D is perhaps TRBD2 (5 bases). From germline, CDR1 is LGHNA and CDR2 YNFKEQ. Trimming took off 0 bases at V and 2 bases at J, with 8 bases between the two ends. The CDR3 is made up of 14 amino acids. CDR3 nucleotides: TGTGCCAGCAGCCAAGACCCGGGAACCTACGAGCAGTACTTC. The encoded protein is CASSQDPGTYEQYF.

The CDR3 nucleotides read TGTGCCAGCACCGAAGCGGGAACGCTCGAGCAGTTCTTC. It translates to CASTEAGTLEQFF. The chain has TRBV7-9 and TRBJ2-1, with TRBD2 identical over 7 bases. Germline trimming cut 7 bases from V and 10 bases from J; bases unmatched to any gene: 10. CDR1 is SEHNR and CDR2 is FQNEAQ in the germline V gene (reference sequence). This CDR3 spans 13 amino acids. Using reference TRBV7-9 and TRBJ2-1 for the parts outside the CDR3, the full variable domain is DTGVSQNPRHKITKRGQNVTFRCDPISEHNRLYWYRQTLGQGPEFLTYFQNEAQLEKSRLLSDRFSAERPKGSFSTLEIQRTEQGDSAMYLCASTEAGTLEQFFGPGTRLTVL.

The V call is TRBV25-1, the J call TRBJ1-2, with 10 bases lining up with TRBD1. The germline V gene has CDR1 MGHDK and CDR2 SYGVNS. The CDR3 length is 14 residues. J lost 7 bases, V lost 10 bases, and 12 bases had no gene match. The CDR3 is CATKTGTGEAGYTF. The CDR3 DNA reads TGTGCCACAAAAACCGGGACAGGGGAGGCTGGCTACACCTTC.

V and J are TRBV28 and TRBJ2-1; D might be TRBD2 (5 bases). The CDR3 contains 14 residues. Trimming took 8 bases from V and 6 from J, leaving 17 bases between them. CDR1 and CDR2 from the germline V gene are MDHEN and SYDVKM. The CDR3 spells CASVDYEGVNEQFF. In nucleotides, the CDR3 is TGTGCCAGCGTAGATTACGAGGGCGTCAATGAGCAGTTCTTC.

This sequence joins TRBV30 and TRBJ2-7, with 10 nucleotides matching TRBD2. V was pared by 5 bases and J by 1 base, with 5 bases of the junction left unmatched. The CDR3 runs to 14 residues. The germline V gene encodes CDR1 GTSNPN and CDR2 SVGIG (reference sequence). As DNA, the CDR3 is TGTGCCTGGTCTGGGACTAGCGTGTCCTACGAGCAGTACTTC. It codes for CAWSGTSVSYEQYF.

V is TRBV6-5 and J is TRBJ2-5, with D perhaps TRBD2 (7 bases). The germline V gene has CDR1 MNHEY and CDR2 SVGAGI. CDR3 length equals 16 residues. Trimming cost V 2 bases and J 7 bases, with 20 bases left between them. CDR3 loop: CASSYQASGGGGTQYF. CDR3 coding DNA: TGTGCCAGCAGTTACCAGGCTAGCGGAGGGGGAGGGACCCAGTACTTC.

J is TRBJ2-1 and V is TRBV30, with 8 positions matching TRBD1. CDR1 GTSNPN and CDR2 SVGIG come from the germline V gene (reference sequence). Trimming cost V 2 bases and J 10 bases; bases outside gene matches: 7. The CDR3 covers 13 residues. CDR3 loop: CAWSQQGVGEQFF. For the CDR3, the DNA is TGTGCCTGGAGTCAACAGGGGGTCGGGGAGCAGTTCTTC.

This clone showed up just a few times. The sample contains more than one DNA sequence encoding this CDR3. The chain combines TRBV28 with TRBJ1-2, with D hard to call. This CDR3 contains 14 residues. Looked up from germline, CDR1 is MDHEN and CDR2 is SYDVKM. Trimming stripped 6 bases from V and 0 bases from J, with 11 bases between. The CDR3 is CASSPGGANYGYTF. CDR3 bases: TGTGCCAGCAGCCCGGGTGGAGCTAACTATGGCTACACCTTC.

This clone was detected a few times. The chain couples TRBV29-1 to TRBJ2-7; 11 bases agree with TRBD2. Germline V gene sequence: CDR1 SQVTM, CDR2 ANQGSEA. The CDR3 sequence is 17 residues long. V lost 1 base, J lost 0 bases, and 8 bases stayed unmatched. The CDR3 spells CSVEVYSGREFSYEQYF. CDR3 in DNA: TGCAGCGTTGAAGTGTATAGCGGGAGGGAATTCTCCTACGAGCAGTACTTC.

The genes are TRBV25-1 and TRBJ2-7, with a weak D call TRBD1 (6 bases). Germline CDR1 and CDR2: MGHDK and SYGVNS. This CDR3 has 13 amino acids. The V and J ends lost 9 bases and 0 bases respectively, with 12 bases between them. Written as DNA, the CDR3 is TGTGCCAGTGATACAGGGATCTCCTACGAGCAGTACTTC. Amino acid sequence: CASDTGISYEQYF.

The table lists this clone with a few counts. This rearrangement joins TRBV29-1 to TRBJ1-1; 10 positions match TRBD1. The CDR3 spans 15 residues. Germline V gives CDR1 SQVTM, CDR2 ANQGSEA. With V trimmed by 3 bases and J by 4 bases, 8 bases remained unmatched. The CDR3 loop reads CSVDTRDRGGTEAFF. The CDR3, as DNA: TGCAGCGTTGATACGAGGGACAGGGGCGGCACTGAAGCTTTCTTT.

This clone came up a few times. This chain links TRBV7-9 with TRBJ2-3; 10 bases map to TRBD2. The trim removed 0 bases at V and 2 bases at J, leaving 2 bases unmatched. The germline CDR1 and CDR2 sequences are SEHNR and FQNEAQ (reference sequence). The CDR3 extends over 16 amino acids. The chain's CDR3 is CASSLAAGGPTDTQYF. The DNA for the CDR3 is TGTGCCAGCAGCTTAGCAGCGGGAGGGCCCACAGATACGCAGTATTTT.

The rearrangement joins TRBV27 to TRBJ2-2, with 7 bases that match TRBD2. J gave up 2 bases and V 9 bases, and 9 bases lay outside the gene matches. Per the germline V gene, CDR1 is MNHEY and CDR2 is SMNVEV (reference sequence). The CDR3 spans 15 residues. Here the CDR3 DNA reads TGTGCCAGTTCTACCTCTAGCGGAAACACCGGGGAGCTGTTTTTT. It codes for CASSTSSGNTGELFF.

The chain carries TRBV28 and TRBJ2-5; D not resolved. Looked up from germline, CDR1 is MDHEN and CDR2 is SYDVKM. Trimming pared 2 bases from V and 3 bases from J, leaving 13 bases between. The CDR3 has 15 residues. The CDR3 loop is CASSLDTPQEETQYF. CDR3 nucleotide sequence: TGTGCCAGCAGTTTAGACACCCCCCAGGAAGAGACCCAGTACTTC.

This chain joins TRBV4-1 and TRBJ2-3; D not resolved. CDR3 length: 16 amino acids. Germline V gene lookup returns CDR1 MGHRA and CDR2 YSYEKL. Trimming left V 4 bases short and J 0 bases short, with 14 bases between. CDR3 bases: TGCGCCAGCAGCCGACTTAGCTTACTTAGCACAGATACGCAGTATTTT. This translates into CASSRLSLLSTDTQYF.

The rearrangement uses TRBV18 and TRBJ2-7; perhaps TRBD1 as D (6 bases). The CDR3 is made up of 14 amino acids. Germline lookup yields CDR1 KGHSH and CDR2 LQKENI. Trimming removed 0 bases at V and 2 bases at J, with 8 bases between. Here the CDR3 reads CASSPPGHPYEQYF. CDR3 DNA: TGTGCCAGCTCACCACCGGGACACCCCTACGAGCAGTACTTC.

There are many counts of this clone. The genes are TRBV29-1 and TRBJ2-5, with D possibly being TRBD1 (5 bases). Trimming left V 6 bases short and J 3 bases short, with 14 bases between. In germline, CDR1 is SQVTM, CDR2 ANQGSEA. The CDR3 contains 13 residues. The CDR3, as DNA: TGCAGCGTCTACAGGTTGACGGAAGAGACCCAGTACTTC. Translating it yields CSVYRLTEETQYF.

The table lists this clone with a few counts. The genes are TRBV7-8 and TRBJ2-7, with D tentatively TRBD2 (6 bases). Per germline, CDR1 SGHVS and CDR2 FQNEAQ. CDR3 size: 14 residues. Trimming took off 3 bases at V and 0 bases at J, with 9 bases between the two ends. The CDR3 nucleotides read TGTGCCAGCAGCTTGGAGGGATCCTCCTACGAGCAGTACTTC. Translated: CASSLEGSSYEQYF.

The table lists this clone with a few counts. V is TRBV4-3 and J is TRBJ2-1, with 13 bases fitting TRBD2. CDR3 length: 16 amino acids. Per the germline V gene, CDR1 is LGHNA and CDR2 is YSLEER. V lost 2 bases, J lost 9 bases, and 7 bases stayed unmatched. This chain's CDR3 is CASSQQLAGGPGEQFF. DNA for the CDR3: TGCGCCAGCAGCCAACAACTAGCGGGAGGGCCTGGTGAGCAGTTCTTC.

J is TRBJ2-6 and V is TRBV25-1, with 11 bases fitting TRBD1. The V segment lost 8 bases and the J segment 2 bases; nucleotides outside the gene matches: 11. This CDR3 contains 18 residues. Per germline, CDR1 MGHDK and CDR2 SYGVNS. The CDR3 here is CASQNSWTGGAGANVLTF. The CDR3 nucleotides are TGTGCCAGCCAGAATAGTTGGACAGGGGGCGCTGGGGCCAACGTCCTGACTTTC.